This entry lists 28 T cell receptor beta chains sequenced from one sample in a study of blood T cell repertoires in COVID-19. The data were produced by immunoSEQ multiplex PCR, yet TCRdb's version contains in-frame clones alone and is incomplete. This table holds 150,000 to 200,000 clones, 85% to 90% found once. Sequenced: peripheral blood. The source of these receptors is a man between 18 and 29 years old with acute or convalescent COVID-19.

The rearrangement uses TRBV7-2 and TRBJ1-5; D is possibly TRBD1 (6 bases). CDR1 is SGHTA and CDR2 is FQGNSA in the germline V gene. The V gene lost 5 bases and the J gene lost 0 bases, with 14 bases spanning the gap. The CDR3 sequence is 16 residues long. CDR3 region: CASSKRTGYSNQPQHF. The CDR3 DNA follows: TGTGCCAGCAGCAAAAGAACAGGGTATAGCAATCAGCCCCAGCATTTT.

This clone was detected only once. V usage is TRBV9 and J usage is TRBJ1-6; D perhaps matches TRBD1 (5 bases). V lost 3 bases and J lost 0, with 7 bases in between. The CDR3 totals 15 residues. Germline V CDR1 and CDR2: SGDLS, YYNGEE. CDR3 sequence: CASSGQSSYNSPLHF. DNA for the CDR3: TGTGCCAGCAGCGGACAGAGCTCCTATAATTCACCCCTCCACTTT.

This rearrangement joins TRBV6-2 or TRBV6-3 to TRBJ1-1, with D possibly being TRBD1 (5 bases). Germline loops: CDR1 MNHEY, CDR2 SVGEGT. The CDR3 is 15 residues long. The V gene lost 5 bases and the J gene lost 0 bases, with 13 bases spanning the gap. CDR3 bases: TGTGCCAGCAGTCCAGGGCGAAGGATGAACACTGAAGCTTTCTTT. Its translation is CASSPGRRMNTEAFF.

V and J are TRBV30 and TRBJ1-5, with a tentative D call TRBD1 (6 bases). The CDR3 extends over 15 amino acids. Germline lookup yields CDR1 GTSNPN and CDR2 SVGIG (reference sequence). The V and J ends lost 3 bases and 3 bases respectively, with 15 bases between them. The chain's CDR3 is CAWRGAGTNNQPQHF. CDR3 nucleotides: TGTGCCTGGAGGGGGGCCGGGACCAACAATCAGCCCCAGCATTTT.

The rearrangement uses TRBV6-1 and TRBJ1-3; D gene uncertain. The CDR3 extends over 16 amino acids. V was trimmed by 3 bases and J by 1 base, leaving 13 bases between them. Germline CDR1 reads MNHNS; CDR2 reads SASEGT. CDR3 in DNA: TGTGCCAGCAGTGAGACTCAGAGGAGATCTGGAAACACCATATATTTT. Translating gives CASSETQRRSGNTIYF.

The chain uses TRBV5-1 and TRBJ2-3, with 8 bases that match TRBD2. The germline gives CDR1 SGHRS, CDR2 YFSETQ. This CDR3 is 17 amino acids long. The ends lost 4 bases at V and 8 bases at J; junction bases unmatched: 18. The chain's CDR3 is CASSPKFDSGDLGTQYF. The CDR3 region has the DNA TGCGCCAGCAGCCCTAAATTCGATAGCGGGGACTTGGGTACGCAGTATTTT.

This chain links TRBV2 with TRBJ1-1; unclear D gene. This CDR3 is built from 16 residues. The germline V and J ends were trimmed by 8 bases and 0 bases, with 19 bases remaining between them. Germline lookup yields CDR1 SNHLY and CDR2 FYNNEI. This CDR3 is CASDNQQTNVNTEAFF. The CDR3 DNA reads TGTGCCAGCGATAATCAACAGACAAACGTGAACACTGAAGCTTTCTTT.

The CDR3 nucleotides are TGTGCCAGCAGCCCGGGACTCTACGAGCAGTACTTC. Translated, it gives CASSPGLYEQYF. The rearrangement joins TRBV7-9 to TRBJ2-7; tentatively, D is TRBD2 (6 bases). The CDR3 extends over 12 amino acids. The germline CDR1 and CDR2 sequences are SEHNR and FQNEAQ (reference sequence). V lost 5 bases, J lost 3 bases, and 8 bases lay in between.

The gene calls are TRBV19 and TRBJ2-7; possible D gene TRBD2, 5 bases. The V gene lost 6 bases and the J gene lost 2 bases, with 14 bases spanning the gap. This CDR3 region has 14 residues. Germline CDR1 is LNHDA and CDR2 is SQIVND (reference sequence). The CDR3 reads CASSPSAGAYEQYV. CDR3 nucleotides: TGTGCCAGTAGCCCCTCGGCGGGTGCCTACGAGCAGTACGTC.

This chain links TRBV5-1 with TRBJ2-1, with TRBD2 matching over 9 bases. The CDR3 runs 18 residues. Germline V gene data show CDR1 as SGHRS and CDR2 as YFSETQ. Trimming cost V 2 bases and J 8 bases; bases outside gene matches: 17. The CDR3 spells CASSFLSRGGGVFDEQFF. Written as DNA, the CDR3 is TGCGCCAGCAGCTTCTTGTCTCGTGGCGGGGGGGTTTTCGATGAGCAGTTCTTC.

The chain has TRBV19 and TRBJ2-7; 7 positions agree with TRBD2. The trim removed 1 base at V and 4 bases at J, leaving 4 bases unmatched. The CDR3 consists of 14 residues. From germline, CDR1 is LNHDA and CDR2 SQIVND (reference sequence). In DNA form, the CDR3 reads TGTGCCAGTAGTATAGGCGGGGGAGAGTACGAGCAGTACTTC. This translates into CASSIGGGEYEQYF.

The chain combines TRBV5-6 with TRBJ2-1; 10 bases align to TRBD1. Germline V gene data show CDR1 as SGHDT and CDR2 as YYEEEE. The CDR3 sequence is 15 residues long. V lost 3 bases, J lost 9 bases, and 9 bases stayed unmatched. CDR3 nucleotide sequence: TGTGCCAGCAGCTACCGGGACAGGGGATTCCTTGAGCAGTTCTTC. Translated, it gives CASSYRDRGFLEQFF.

This clone was seen only once. The chain has TRBV6-5 and TRBJ2-1, with 11 positions matching TRBD2. V lost 6 bases to trimming and J lost 5 bases; unmatched junction nucleotides: 6. Germline CDR1 and CDR2: MNHEY and SVGAGI. The CDR3 extends over 15 amino acids. CDR3 protein: CASRPLAGGNNEQFF. CDR3 in DNA: TGTGCCAGCAGACCCCTAGCGGGGGGCAACAATGAGCAGTTCTTC.

The chain is built from TRBV5-1 and TRBJ2-5, with 7 bases matching TRBD2. Germline CDR1 reads SGHRS; CDR2 reads YFSETQ. Unmatched junction bases numbered 4, after V lost 0 bases and J lost 2 bases. The CDR3 length is 15 residues. CDR3 in amino acids: CASSLGGSGQETQYF. The CDR3, as DNA: TGCGCCAGCAGCTTGGGTGGTAGCGGGCAAGAGACCCAGTACTTC.

The chain couples TRBV6-5 to TRBJ1-3; D possibly corresponds to TRBD1 (5 bases). Per the germline V gene, CDR1 is MNHEY and CDR2 is SVGAGI. The CDR3 is made up of 15 amino acids. V was clipped by 7 bases and J by 2 bases, with 15 bases between them. The DNA of the CDR3 is TGTGCCAGCACCCCTGACAGTACTACTGGAAACACCATATATTTT. Translating gives CASTPDSTTGNTIYF.

V and J are TRBV7-6 and TRBJ2-1; 9 bases map to TRBD2. The CDR3 has 15 amino acids. V lost 5 bases, J lost 0 bases, and 2 bases stayed unmatched. From germline, CDR1 is SGHVS and CDR2 FNYEAQ. The CDR3 loop is CASSVSGGSYNEQFF. In DNA form, the CDR3 reads TGTGCCAGCAGCGTTAGCGGGGGCTCCTACAATGAGCAGTTCTTC.

The chain combines TRBV4-1 with TRBJ1-2, with TRBD1 identical over 7 bases. CDR1 is MGHRA, CDR2 YSYEKL, per germline. V dropped 2 bases and J dropped 13; count of bases not matched to a gene: 13. The CDR3 runs to 14 residues. The CDR3 region is CASSQWTGGDLFTF. DNA of the CDR3: TGCGCCAGCAGCCAATGGACAGGCGGGGATCTATTCACCTTC.

The J gene is TRBJ1-3, the V gene TRBV28; D is ambiguous. This CDR3 has 13 amino acids. Deletions cut 4 bases from V and 4 bases from J, with 8 bases between. Germline-derived CDR1 and CDR2 are MDHEN and SYDVKM. In DNA form, the CDR3 reads TGTGCCAGCAGTTCTCTTAAAGGAAACACCATATATTTT. This encodes CASSSLKGNTIYF.

The rearrangement joins TRBV7-2 to TRBJ1-1, with D unclear. Germline CDR1 reads SGHTA; CDR2 reads FQGNSA. Between the trimmed V and J ends, which lost 5 bases and 3 bases, there was a span of 7 bases. This CDR3 spans 12 amino acids. The CDR3 loop is CASSPRYTEAFF. The CDR3 nucleotides are TGTGCCAGCAGCCCCAGATACACTGAAGCTTTCTTT.

The sample holds a few counts of this clone. This chain joins TRBV9 and TRBJ1-3; 7 bases match TRBD1. The V segment lost 0 bases and the J segment 1 base; nucleotides outside the gene matches: 7. This CDR3 has 17 amino acids. Germline assignment: CDR1 SGDLS and CDR2 YYNGEE. CDR3 sequence: CASSVDPWTGSGNTIYF. The CDR3 DNA reads TGTGCCAGCAGCGTAGACCCCTGGACAGGTTCTGGAAACACCATATATTTT.

The CDR3 loop reads CASSASGLGPNYGYTF. The CDR3 nucleotides are TGTGCCAGCAGTGCTAGCGGACTGGGACCTAACTATGGCTACACCTTC. The chain links TRBV6-1 to TRBJ1-2; perhaps TRBD1 as D (5 bases). V lost 4 bases to trimming and J lost 0 bases, with 15 bases between them. Per germline, CDR1 MNHNS and CDR2 SASEGT. The CDR3 is 16 amino acids.

The rearrangement joins TRBV30 to TRBJ2-1; 10 bases line up with TRBD1. This CDR3 comprises 14 residues. J was trimmed by 2 bases and V by 4 bases; bases with no gene match: 2. Germline CDR1 GTSNPN, CDR2 SVGIG (reference sequence). The CDR3 DNA sequence: TGTGCCTGGACCGGGACAGGGGCCTACAATGAGCAGTTCTTC. Translating gives CAWTGTGAYNEQFF.

The chain has TRBV21-1 and TRBJ2-1; the DNA was not compared with TRBD1, the D call given in the table. TRBV21-1 has pseudogene status. The CDR3 totals 14 residues. The CDR3, as DNA: TGTGCCAGCAGCAAAGAGGGGTCATACAATGAGCAGTTCTTC. Its protein product is CASSKEGSYNEQFF.

V and J are TRBV7-2 and TRBJ1-2, with D uncertain. Between the trimmed V and J ends, which lost 1 base and 4 bases, there was a span of 10 bases. Germline assignment: CDR1 SGHTA and CDR2 FQGNSA. The CDR3 covers 14 residues. The CDR3 protein is CASSLGFGGYGYTF. CDR3 nucleotides: TGTGCCAGCAGCTTAGGGTTCGGAGGCTATGGCTACACCTTC.

The count of this clone is one. The gene calls are TRBV6-5 and TRBJ2-5; D may be TRBD2 (6 bases). CDR3 size: 16 residues. With 2 bases removed from V and 5 bases from J, the gap between germline ends came to 18 bases. The germline V gene has CDR1 MNHEY and CDR2 SVGAGI. Here the CDR3 DNA reads TGTGCCAGCAGTTACGGCGGGGTACCTTCCGGTGAGACCCAGTACTTC. Translating it yields CASSYGGVPSGETQYF.

The chain uses TRBV7-8 and TRBJ1-2, with TRBD1 matching 9 bases. CDR1 SGHVS and CDR2 FQNEAQ come from the germline V gene. Unmatched junction bases numbered 4, after V lost 1 base and J lost 7 bases. This CDR3 spans 14 amino acids. CDR3 loop: CASSLVGQGSGYTF. In DNA form, the CDR3 reads TGTGCCAGCAGCTTAGTAGGACAGGGGAGTGGCTACACCTTC. The full variable domain, in which reference TRBV7-8 and TRBJ1-2 provide the parts outside the CDR3, is GAGVSQSPRYKVAKRGQDVALRCDPISGHVSLFWYQQALGQGPEFLTYFQNEAQLDKSGLPSDRFFAERPEGSVSTLKIQRTQQEDSAVYLCASSLVGQGSGYTFGSGTRLTVV.

This chain links TRBV3-1 (or the pseudogene TRBV3-2) with TRBJ2-2, with 7 nucleotides matching TRBD1. CDR3 length: 14 residues. The junction had 5 bases not matched to a gene; V was cut back by 4 bases and J by 6 bases. Per the germline V gene, CDR1 is LGHDT and CDR2 is YNNKEL (reference sequence). The CDR3 here is CASSPYTGAGELFF. The CDR3 nucleotides read TGTGCCAGCAGCCCTTATACAGGGGCCGGGGAGCTGTTTTTT.

The chain is built from TRBV28 and TRBJ2-7; TRBD1 matches at 7 bases. V lost 5 bases to trimming and J lost 2 bases; unmatched junction nucleotides: 6. The CDR3 has 14 residues. From germline, CDR1 is MDHEN and CDR2 SYDVKM. The CDR3 nucleotides read TGTGCCAGCAGTACCAGACAGGGAGCCTACGAGCAGTACGTC. It is translated as CASSTRQGAYEQYV.